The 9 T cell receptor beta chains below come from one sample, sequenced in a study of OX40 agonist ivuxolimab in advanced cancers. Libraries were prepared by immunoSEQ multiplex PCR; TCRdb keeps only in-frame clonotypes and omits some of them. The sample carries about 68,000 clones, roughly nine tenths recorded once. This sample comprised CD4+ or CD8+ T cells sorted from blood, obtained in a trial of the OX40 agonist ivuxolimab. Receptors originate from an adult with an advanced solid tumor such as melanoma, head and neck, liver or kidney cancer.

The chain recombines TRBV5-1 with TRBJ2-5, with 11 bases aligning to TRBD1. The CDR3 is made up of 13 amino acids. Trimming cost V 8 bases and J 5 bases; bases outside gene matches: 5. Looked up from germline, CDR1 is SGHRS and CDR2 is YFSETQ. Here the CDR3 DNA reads TGCGCCAGTGGACAGGGGGCACGGGAGACCCAGTACTTC. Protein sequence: CASGQGARETQYF.

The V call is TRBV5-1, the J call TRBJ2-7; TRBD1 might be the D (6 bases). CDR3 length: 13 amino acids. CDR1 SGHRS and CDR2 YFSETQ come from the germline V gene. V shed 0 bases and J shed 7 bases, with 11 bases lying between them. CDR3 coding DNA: TGCGCCAGCAGCTTGGACAGGGTACTAGAGCAGTACTTC. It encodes CASSLDRVLEQYF.

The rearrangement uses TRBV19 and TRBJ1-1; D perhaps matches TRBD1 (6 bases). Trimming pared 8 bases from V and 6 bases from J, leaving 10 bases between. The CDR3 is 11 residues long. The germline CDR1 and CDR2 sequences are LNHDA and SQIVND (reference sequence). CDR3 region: CASEGVAEAFF. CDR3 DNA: TGTGCCAGTGAGGGGGTAGCTGAAGCTTTCTTT.

The CDR3, as DNA: TGTGCCAGCACGGGCGGGAACACAGATACGCAGTATTTT. Translating gives CASTGGNTDTQYF. The chain employs TRBV9 and TRBJ2-3; tentative D call: TRBD2 (6 bases). The germline CDR1 and CDR2 sequences are SGDLS and YYNGEE. The CDR3 is 13 residues long. V gave up 6 bases and J gave up 2 bases, with 10 bases separating them.

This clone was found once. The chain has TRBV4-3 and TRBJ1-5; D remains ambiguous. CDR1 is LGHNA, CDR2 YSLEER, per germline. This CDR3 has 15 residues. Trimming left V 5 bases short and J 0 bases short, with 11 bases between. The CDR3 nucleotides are TGCGCCAGCAGCGTTACACGTTATAGCAATCAGCCCCAGCATTTT. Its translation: CASSVTRYSNQPQHF.

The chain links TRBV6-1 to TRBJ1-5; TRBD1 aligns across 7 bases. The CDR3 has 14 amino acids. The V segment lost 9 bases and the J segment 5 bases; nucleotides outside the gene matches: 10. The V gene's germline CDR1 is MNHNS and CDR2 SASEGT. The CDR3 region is CASKKGAGDQPQHF. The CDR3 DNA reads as TGTGCCAGTAAGAAGGGGGCAGGGGATCAGCCCCAGCATTTT.

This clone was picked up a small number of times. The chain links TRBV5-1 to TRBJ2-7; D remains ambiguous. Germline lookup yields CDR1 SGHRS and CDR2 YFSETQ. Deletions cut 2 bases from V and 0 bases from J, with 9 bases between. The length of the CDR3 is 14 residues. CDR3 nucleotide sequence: TGCGCCAGCAGCTTAGTGGGTCTCTCCTACGAGCAGTACTTC. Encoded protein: CASSLVGLSYEQYF.

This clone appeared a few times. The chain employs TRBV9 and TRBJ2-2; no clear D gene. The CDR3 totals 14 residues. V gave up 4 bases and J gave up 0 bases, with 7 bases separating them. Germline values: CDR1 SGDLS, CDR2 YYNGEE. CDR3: CASSKDANTGELFF. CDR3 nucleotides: TGTGCCAGCAGCAAGGACGCGAACACCGGGGAGCTGTTTTTT.

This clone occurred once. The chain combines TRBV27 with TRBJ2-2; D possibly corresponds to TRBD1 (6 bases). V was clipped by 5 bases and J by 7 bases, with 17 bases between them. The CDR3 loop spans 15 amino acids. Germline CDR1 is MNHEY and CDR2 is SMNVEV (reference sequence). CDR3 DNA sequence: TGTGCCAGCAGTGGGCGCGGACAGCTAGGCGGGGAGCTGTTTTTT. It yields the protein CASSGRGQLGGELFF.